This TCR beta chain was documented in a study of beta chain features in type 1 diabetes. Whole-study findings and limits: Any HLA type influence on TCRB rearrangement was left unresolved here. Shorter TCRB CDR3s, moderately but significantly so, marked every one of the four CD4+ subsets in Type 1 diabetes patients.

About this clone: As yet, its antigen is unknown.

Reverse transcribing all isolated RNA meant expressed TCRB transcripts were sequenced. For naive, central memory and regulatory T cell samples, reads averaged roughly 3.7 million. Profiling relied on immunoSEQ multiplex PCR, and the TCRdb table lists in-frame clones only, not all of them. The data show nearly 250,000 clones, with 14% seen just once and roughly 0.024% held by the top ten. The ends were cut back, 5 bases at V and 5 bases at J, with 14 bases in the middle. Germline CDR1 is SEHNR and CDR2 is FQNEAQ (reference sequence). The CDR3 length is 14 residues. Material: naive CD4+ T cells from blood. The receptor was derived from a middle-aged woman in good health. The chain couples TRBV7-9 to TRBJ2-3, with a weak D call TRBD2 (5 bases). CDR3 loop: CASSPRTGKDTQYF. The CDR3 coding sequence is TGTGCCAGCAGCCCCCGGACGGGAAAAGATACGCAGTATTTT.